A single sample gave rise to the 28 T cell receptor beta chains below, sequenced in a study of blood T cell repertoires in COVID-19. Only in-frame clones appear in the TCRdb table, and some are missing; sequencing was by immunoSEQ multiplex PCR. The repertoire holds about 160,000 clones, with about 88% as singletons. Sequenced: peripheral blood. Source of these receptors: a man in his forties with acute or convalescent COVID-19.

This clone was seen a few times. The chain carries TRBV18 and TRBJ2-7; TRBD1 matches at 7 bases. This CDR3 contains 14 residues. The V gene's germline CDR1 is KGHSH and CDR2 LQKENI. Unmatched junction bases numbered 7, after V lost 3 bases and J lost 5 bases. For the CDR3, the DNA is TGTGCCAGCTCACCCGACAGGGATCGTAACGAGCAGTACTTC. Amino acid sequence: CASSPDRDRNEQYF.

V gene TRBV7-9 combines with J gene TRBJ1-5; D is perhaps TRBD1 (5 bases). CDR3 length: 17 amino acids. V lost 4 bases, J lost 4 bases, and 20 bases lay in between. CDR1 is SEHNR, CDR2 FQNEAQ, per germline (reference sequence). The CDR3 sequence is CASSSQGSGFGNQPQHF. CDR3 nucleotides: TGTGCCAGCAGCTCCCAGGGTTCGGGTTTCGGGAATCAGCCCCAGCATTTT.

This rearrangement joins TRBV6-5 to TRBJ2-7, with TRBD1 matching over 7 bases. The CDR3 covers 14 residues. Looked up from germline, CDR1 is MNHEY and CDR2 is SVGAGI. V shed 6 bases, J shed 0 bases, and the junction held 5 bases outside the gene matches. This chain's CDR3 is CASSRTGDSYEQYF. DNA of the CDR3: TGTGCCAGCAGCCGAACAGGGGACTCCTACGAGCAGTACTTC.

The rearrangement uses TRBV7-3 and TRBJ2-2; possible D gene TRBD2, 6 bases. Looked up from germline, CDR1 is SGHTA and CDR2 is FQGTGA. The CDR3 loop spans 12 amino acids. V lost 4 bases to trimming and J lost 7 bases, with 7 bases between them. CDR3 in amino acids: CASSWRGGELFF. In nucleotides, the CDR3 is TGTGCCAGCAGCTGGAGGGGCGGGGAGCTGTTTTTT.

The CDR3, as DNA: TGTGCCAGCAGGGATAGGGGAGGGCTATATGGCTACACCTTC. Its translation is CASRDRGGLYGYTF. The chain carries TRBV6-6 and TRBJ1-2; possible D gene TRBD1, 5 bases. CDR3 length: 14 residues. Looked up from germline, CDR1 is MNHNY and CDR2 is SVGAGI (reference sequence). Trimming took 6 bases from V and 5 from J, leaving 16 bases between them.

This sequence joins TRBV5-1 and TRBJ1-6; D ambiguous. Between the trimmed V and J ends, which lost 1 base and 7 bases, there was a span of 12 bases. The germline gives CDR1 SGHRS, CDR2 YFSETQ. The CDR3 has 15 amino acids. The CDR3 protein is CASSLWGAENSPLHF. DNA for the CDR3: TGCGCCAGCAGCTTGTGGGGAGCGGAAAATTCACCCCTCCACTTT.

The chain has TRBV19 and TRBJ1-1; D call uncertain. Germline V gives CDR1 LNHDA, CDR2 SQIVND (reference sequence). The CDR3 contains 14 residues. The ends were cut back, 7 bases at V and 2 bases at J, with 14 bases in the middle. The CDR3 loop reads CASTPRLQNTEAFF. The CDR3 DNA reads TGTGCCAGTACCCCTAGACTGCAAAACACTGAAGCTTTCTTT.

V usage is TRBV6-2 or TRBV6-3 and J usage is TRBJ2-3, with 7 bases lining up with TRBD2. The germline gives CDR1 MNHEY, CDR2 SVGEGT. Trimming removed 4 bases from V and 13 bases from J; junction bases left unmatched: 14. The CDR3 runs to 14 residues. CDR3 protein: CASSSIPCRAGEYF. The CDR3, as DNA: TGTGCCAGCAGTTCCATACCGTGTAGGGCGGGGGAGTATTTT.

This clone was recorded once. The V call is TRBV9, the J call TRBJ2-5, with a possible D match to TRBD2 (6 bases). This CDR3 has 13 residues. V was trimmed by 1 base and J by 4 bases, leaving 8 bases between them. From germline, CDR1 is SGDLS and CDR2 YYNGEE. The CDR3 bases are TGTGCCAGCAGCGTAACCGGGGGAGAGACCCAGTACTTC. Protein: CASSVTGGETQYF.

The chain couples TRBV5-8 to TRBJ1-2; tentative D call: TRBD1 (5 bases). The CDR3 consists of 15 residues. Germline V CDR1 and CDR2: SGHTS, YDEGEE. Trimming left V 1 base short and J 4 bases short, with 14 bases between. The CDR3 protein is CASSLRTIAIYGYTF. DNA of the CDR3: TGTGCCAGCAGCTTGCGGACAATTGCGATCTATGGCTACACCTTC.

This clone was counted a single time. The genes are TRBV4-2 and TRBJ1-1, with D hard to call. The germline gives CDR1 LGHNA, CDR2 YNFKEQ. The CDR3 length is 18 residues. Between the trimmed V and J ends, which lost 2 bases and 4 bases, there was a span of 23 bases. CDR3 nucleotides: TGTGCCAGCAGCCAAAATTCAGGCCGTGCGGGTCGGGCCACTGAAGCTTTCTTT. Encoded protein: CASSQNSGRAGRATEAFF.

The chain carries TRBV29-1 and TRBJ1-6; a weak D match, TRBD1 (5 bases). V was trimmed by 5 bases and J by 8 bases, leaving 22 bases between them. The germline V gene has CDR1 SQVTM and CDR2 ANQGSEA. The CDR3 runs 16 residues. The CDR3 nucleotides are TGCAGCGTTTGGAAAAGGGGTTTGGGGAGGCATTCACCCCTCCACTTT. Amino acids: CSVWKRGLGRHSPLHF. The whole variable domain, filled in from reference TRBV29-1 and TRBJ1-6, reads SAVISQKPSRDICQRGTSLTIQCQVDSQVTMMFWYRQQPGQSLTLIATANQGSEATYESGFVIDKFPISRPNLTFSTLTVSNMSPEDSSIYLCSVWKRGLGRHSPLHFGNGTRLTVT.

V usage is TRBV28 and J usage is TRBJ1-4; D possibly corresponds to TRBD1 (5 bases). Germline CDR1 and CDR2: MDHEN and SYDVKM. This CDR3 has 12 amino acids. Trimming left V 7 bases short and J 8 bases short, with 11 bases between. CDR3: CASKGDTEKLFF. In DNA, the CDR3 is TGTGCCAGCAAAGGGGATACCGAAAAACTGTTTTTT.

The V call is TRBV5-1, the J call TRBJ2-7; the match to TRBD2 covers 8 bases. The CDR3 extends over 16 amino acids. V shed 0 bases, J shed 7 bases, and the junction held 12 bases outside the gene matches. Germline V gene sequence: CDR1 SGHRS, CDR2 YFSETQ. CDR3 protein: CASSLASRGGRGEQYF. CDR3 bases: TGCGCCAGCAGCTTGGCCTCCCGCGGGGGGCGGGGGGAGCAGTACTTC.

This chain joins TRBV9 and TRBJ2-1, with 9 positions matching TRBD1. CDR1 and CDR2 (germline): SGDLS, YYNGEE. Trimming removed 4 bases from V and 9 bases from J; junction bases left unmatched: 8. The CDR3 is 14 residues long. The chain's CDR3 is CASSPGQGEGEQFF. The CDR3 region has the DNA TGTGCCAGCAGCCCGGGACAGGGAGAGGGTGAGCAGTTCTTC.

The rearrangement joins TRBV7-8 to TRBJ1-3, with 10 positions matching TRBD1. Trimming removed 5 bases from V and 4 bases from J; junction bases left unmatched: 5. The CDR3 runs 15 residues. Germline assignment: CDR1 SGHVS and CDR2 FQNEAQ. This chain's CDR3 is CASSPDRGPGNTIYF. In nucleotides, the CDR3 is TGTGCCAGCAGCCCTGACAGGGGGCCCGGAAACACCATATATTTT.

This chain uses TRBV5-6 with TRBJ2-5; 11 nucleotides align to TRBD2. CDR1 SGHDT and CDR2 YYEEEE come from the germline V gene. This CDR3 comprises 15 residues. Trimming at V came to 4 bases and at J to 2 bases, leaving 4 bases not matched to a gene. The CDR3 DNA reads as TGTGCCAGCAGCGTACTAGCGGGGGAACAAGAGACCCAGTACTTC. Amino acid sequence: CASSVLAGEQETQYF.

The gene calls are TRBV2 and TRBJ2-1; 7 bases agree with TRBD2. Looked up from germline, CDR1 is SNHLY and CDR2 is FYNNEI. The CDR3 covers 15 residues. The junction had 9 bases not matched to a gene; V was cut back by 1 base and J by 9 bases. This CDR3 reads CASSEGTRALGEQFF. CDR3 nucleotides: TGTGCCAGCAGTGAAGGGACTAGAGCGTTGGGTGAGCAGTTCTTC.

The V call is TRBV5-1, the J call TRBJ2-7; the match to TRBD1 covers 10 bases. The V gene's germline CDR1 is SGHRS and CDR2 YFSETQ. The CDR3 loop spans 14 amino acids. V was clipped by 3 bases and J by 2 bases; unmatched bases: 2. The CDR3 DNA reads TGCGCCAGCAGCTACGGGACAGGGGCCTACGAGCAGTACTTC. Translating gives CASSYGTGAYEQYF. Looking up the rest from reference TRBV5-1 and TRBJ2-7 gives the full variable domain: KAGVTQTPRYLIKTRGQQVTLSCSPISGHRSVSWYQQTPGQGLQFLFEYFSETQRNKGNFPGRFSGRQFSNSRSEMNVSTLELGDSALYLCASSYGTGAYEQYFGPGTRLTVT.

V gene TRBV6-2 or TRBV6-3 combines with J gene TRBJ2-1; 8 bases are a match to TRBD2. Trimming took 4 bases from V and 6 from J; bases not matched to a gene: 11. The CDR3 is 16 amino acids. Germline assignment: CDR1 MNHEY and CDR2 SVGEGT. CDR3 coding DNA: TGTGCCAGCAGTTCCGACTACGGGGGGGCGGGCAATGAGCAGTTCTTC. Translating gives CASSSDYGGAGNEQFF.

This chain connects TRBV10-3 to TRBJ2-5; 10 bases agree with TRBD2. Per germline, CDR1 ENHRY and CDR2 SYGVKD. V lost 3 bases, J lost 6 bases, and 7 bases stayed unmatched. This CDR3 is 15 amino acids long. CDR3 bases: TGTGCCATCAGTGAACAACAGACTAGCGGGCAGACCCAGTACTTC. This gives the protein CAISEQQTSGQTQYF.

The gene calls are TRBV5-6 and TRBJ1-2, with 8 bases that match TRBD1. With 4 bases clipped from V and 1 base from J, the junction kept 6 bases outside the gene matches. Germline assignment: CDR1 SGHDT and CDR2 YYEEEE. The CDR3 sequence is 15 residues long. CDR3 region: CASSPGQDYNYGYTF. CDR3 nucleotide sequence: TGTGCCAGCAGCCCGGGACAGGACTATAACTATGGCTACACCTTC.

This clone was counted a few times. V and J are TRBV7-6 and TRBJ1-2, with D uncertain. The V gene lost 1 base and the J gene lost 6 bases, with 18 bases spanning the gap. This CDR3 has 16 residues. CDR1 and CDR2 from the germline V gene are SGHVS and FNYEAQ. CDR3 sequence (DNA): TGTGCCAGCAGCTTAGGATGGCAGGCCAACGGTGATGGCTACACCTTC. This encodes CASSLGWQANGDGYTF.

The chain couples TRBV6-5 to TRBJ2-3; a weak D match, TRBD2 (7 bases). The CDR3 contains 16 residues. Trimming stripped 4 bases from V and 5 bases from J, with 19 bases between. Germline V lookup: CDR1 MNHEY, CDR2 SVGAGI. CDR3 DNA sequence: TGTGCCAGCAGTTCCTCAGGGGTCGGGGGGCAAGATACGCAGTATTTT. This translates into CASSSSGVGGQDTQYF.

V is TRBV6-6 and J is TRBJ1-1, with 7 bases identical to TRBD1. There are 15 residues in the CDR3. The trim removed 6 bases at V and 0 bases at J, leaving 7 bases unmatched. Germline CDR1 is MNHNY and CDR2 is SVGAGI (reference sequence). CDR3 DNA sequence: TGTGCCAGCAGACCCGGGACAGCCATGAACACTGAAGCTTTCTTT. This sequence encodes CASRPGTAMNTEAFF.

The chain employs TRBV6-5 and TRBJ1-1, with D unclear. Between the trimmed V and J ends, which lost 5 bases and 1 base, there was a span of 11 bases. The CDR3 is made up of 14 amino acids. Germline assignment: CDR1 MNHEY and CDR2 SVGAGI. CDR3: CASSRFGGNTEAFF. The DNA for the CDR3 is TGTGCCAGCAGTCGTTTCGGAGGGAACACTGAAGCTTTCTTT.

V and J are TRBV6-2 or TRBV6-3 and TRBJ2-7; D may be TRBD1 (6 bases). The germline gives CDR1 MNHEY, CDR2 SVGEGT. This CDR3 has 12 amino acids. Trimming took off 3 bases at V and 6 bases at J, with 9 bases between the two ends. DNA for the CDR3: TGTGCCAGCAGTTATGGACAGTCCGAGCAGTACTTC. It is translated as CASSYGQSEQYF.

The V and J genes are TRBV4-3 and TRBJ2-5; 9 bases map to TRBD1. With 4 bases clipped from V and 1 base from J, the junction kept 4 bases outside the gene matches. CDR1 is LGHNA and CDR2 is YSLEER in the germline V gene. The CDR3 contains 15 residues. This chain's CDR3 is CASSPQTGGQETQYF. DNA for the CDR3: TGCGCCAGCAGCCCCCAGACAGGGGGCCAAGAGACCCAGTACTTC.